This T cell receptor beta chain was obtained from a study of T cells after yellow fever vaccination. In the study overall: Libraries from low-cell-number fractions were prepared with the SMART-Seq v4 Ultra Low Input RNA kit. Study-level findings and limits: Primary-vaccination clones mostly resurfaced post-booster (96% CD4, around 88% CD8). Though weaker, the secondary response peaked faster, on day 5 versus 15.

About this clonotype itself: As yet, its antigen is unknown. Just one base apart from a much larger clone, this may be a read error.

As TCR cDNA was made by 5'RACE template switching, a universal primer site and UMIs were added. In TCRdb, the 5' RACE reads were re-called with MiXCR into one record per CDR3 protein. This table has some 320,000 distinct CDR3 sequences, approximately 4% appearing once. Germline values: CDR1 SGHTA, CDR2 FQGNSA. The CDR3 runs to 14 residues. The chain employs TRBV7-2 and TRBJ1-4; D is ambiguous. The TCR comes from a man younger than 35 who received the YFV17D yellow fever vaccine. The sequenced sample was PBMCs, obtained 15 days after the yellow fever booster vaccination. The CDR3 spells CASSEQYSNEELFF. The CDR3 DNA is TGTGCCAGCAGTGAACAGTATTCTAATGAAGAACTGTTTTTT. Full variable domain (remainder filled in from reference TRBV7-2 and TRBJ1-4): GAGVSQSPSNKVTEKGKDVELRCDPISGHTALYWYRQSLGQGLEFLIYFQGNSAPDKSGLPSDRFSAERTGGSVSTLTIQRTQQEDSAVYLCASSEQYSNEELFFGSGTQLSVL.